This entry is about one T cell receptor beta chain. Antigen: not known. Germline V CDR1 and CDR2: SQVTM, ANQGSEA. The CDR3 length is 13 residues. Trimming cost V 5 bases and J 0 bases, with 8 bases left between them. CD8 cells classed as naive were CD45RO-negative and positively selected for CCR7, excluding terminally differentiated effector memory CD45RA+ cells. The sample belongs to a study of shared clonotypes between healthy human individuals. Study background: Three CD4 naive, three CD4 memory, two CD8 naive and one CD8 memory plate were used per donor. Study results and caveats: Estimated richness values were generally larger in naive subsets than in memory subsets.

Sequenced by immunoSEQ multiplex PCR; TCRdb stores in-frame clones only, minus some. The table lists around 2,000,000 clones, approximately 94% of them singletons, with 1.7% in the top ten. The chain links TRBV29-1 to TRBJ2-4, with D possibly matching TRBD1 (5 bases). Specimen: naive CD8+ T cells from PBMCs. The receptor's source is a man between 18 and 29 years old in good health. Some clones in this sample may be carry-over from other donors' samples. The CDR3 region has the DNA TGCAGCGTTCCTGACAGAGCCAAAAACATTCAGTACTTC. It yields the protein CSVPDRAKNIQYF.